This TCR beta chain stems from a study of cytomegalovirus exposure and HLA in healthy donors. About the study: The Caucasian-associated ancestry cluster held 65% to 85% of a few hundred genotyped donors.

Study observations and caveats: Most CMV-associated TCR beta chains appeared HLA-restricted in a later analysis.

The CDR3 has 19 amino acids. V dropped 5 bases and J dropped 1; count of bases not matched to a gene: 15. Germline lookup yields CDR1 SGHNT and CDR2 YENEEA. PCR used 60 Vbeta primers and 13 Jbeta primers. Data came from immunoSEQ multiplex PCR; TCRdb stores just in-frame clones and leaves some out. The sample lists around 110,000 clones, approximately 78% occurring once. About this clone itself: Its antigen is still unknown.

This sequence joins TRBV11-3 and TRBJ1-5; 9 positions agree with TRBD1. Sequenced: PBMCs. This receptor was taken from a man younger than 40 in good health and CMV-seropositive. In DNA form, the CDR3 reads TGTGCCAGCAGCCCCGGTGAAGGACAGGGGCTTAGGAGCAATCAGCCCCAGCATTTT. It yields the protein CASSPGEGQGLRSNQPQHF.